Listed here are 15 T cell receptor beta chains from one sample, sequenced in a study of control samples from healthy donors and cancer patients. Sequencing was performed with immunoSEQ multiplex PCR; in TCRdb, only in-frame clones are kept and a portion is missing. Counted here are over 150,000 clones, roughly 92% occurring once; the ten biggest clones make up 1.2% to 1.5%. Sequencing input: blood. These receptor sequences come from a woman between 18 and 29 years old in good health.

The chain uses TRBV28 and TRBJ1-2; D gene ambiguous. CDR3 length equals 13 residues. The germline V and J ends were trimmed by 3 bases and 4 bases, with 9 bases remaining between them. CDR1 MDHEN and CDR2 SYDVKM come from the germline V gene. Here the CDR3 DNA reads TGTGCCAGCAGTTTCTCAGTCCTCTATGGCTACACCTTC. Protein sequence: CASSFSVLYGYTF.

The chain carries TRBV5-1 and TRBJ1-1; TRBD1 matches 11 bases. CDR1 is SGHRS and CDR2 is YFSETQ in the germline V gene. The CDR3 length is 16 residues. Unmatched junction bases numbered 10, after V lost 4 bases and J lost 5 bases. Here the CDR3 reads CASSPRTGGADTEAFF. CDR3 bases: TGCGCCAGCAGCCCGAGGACAGGGGGCGCAGATACTGAAGCTTTCTTT. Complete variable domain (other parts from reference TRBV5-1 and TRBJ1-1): KAGVTQTPRYLIKTRGQQVTLSCSPISGHRSVSWYQQTPGQGLQFLFEYFSETQRNKGNFPGRFSGRQFSNSRSEMNVSTLELGDSALYLCASSPRTGGADTEAFFGQGTRLTVV.

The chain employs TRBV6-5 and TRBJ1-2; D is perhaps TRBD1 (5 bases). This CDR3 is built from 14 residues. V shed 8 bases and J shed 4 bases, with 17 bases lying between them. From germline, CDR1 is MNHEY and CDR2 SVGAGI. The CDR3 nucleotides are TGTGCCAGCTCCCGGGGGGGGGACGTCTATGGCTACACCTTC. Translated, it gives CASSRGGDVYGYTF.

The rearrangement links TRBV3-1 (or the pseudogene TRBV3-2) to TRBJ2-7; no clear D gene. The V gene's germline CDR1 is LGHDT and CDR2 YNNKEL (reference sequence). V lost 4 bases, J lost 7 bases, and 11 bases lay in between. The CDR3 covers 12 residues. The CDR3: CASSPPRREQYF. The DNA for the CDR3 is TGTGCCAGCAGCCCTCCGCGGCGAGAGCAGTACTTC.

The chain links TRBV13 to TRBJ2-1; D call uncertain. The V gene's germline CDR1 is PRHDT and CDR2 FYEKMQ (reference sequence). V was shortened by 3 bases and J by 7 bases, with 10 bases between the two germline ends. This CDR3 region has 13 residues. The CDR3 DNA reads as TGTGCCAGCAGCTTTTCAGGAAGGAATGAGCAGTTCTTC. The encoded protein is CASSFSGRNEQFF.

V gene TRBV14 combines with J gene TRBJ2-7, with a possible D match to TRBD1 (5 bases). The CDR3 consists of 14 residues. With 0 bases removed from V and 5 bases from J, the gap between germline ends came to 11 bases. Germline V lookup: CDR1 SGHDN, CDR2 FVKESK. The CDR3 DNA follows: TGTGCCAGCAGCCAAGACAGGGCACGGAACGAGCAGTACTTC. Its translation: CASSQDRARNEQYF.

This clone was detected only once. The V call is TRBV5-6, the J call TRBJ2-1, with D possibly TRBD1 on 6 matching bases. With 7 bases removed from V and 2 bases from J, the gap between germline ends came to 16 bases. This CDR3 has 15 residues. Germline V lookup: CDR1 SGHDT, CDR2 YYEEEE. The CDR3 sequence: CASGPLDRTYNEQFF. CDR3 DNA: TGTGCCAGCGGACCCTTGGACAGAACCTACAATGAGCAGTTCTTC.

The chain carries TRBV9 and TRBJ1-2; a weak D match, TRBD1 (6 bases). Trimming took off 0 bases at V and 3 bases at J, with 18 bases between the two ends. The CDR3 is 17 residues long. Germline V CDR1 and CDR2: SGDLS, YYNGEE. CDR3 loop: CASSVERGAAYYYGYTF. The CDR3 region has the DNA TGTGCCAGCAGCGTAGAACGGGGGGCGGCGTATTACTATGGCTACACCTTC.

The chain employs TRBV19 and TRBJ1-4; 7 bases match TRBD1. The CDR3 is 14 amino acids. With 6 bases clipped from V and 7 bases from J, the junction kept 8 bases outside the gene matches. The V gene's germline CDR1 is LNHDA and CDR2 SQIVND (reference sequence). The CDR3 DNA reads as TGTGCCAGTAGGATCCGTCACAGGGGTGAAAAACTGTTTTTT. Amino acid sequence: CASRIRHRGEKLFF.

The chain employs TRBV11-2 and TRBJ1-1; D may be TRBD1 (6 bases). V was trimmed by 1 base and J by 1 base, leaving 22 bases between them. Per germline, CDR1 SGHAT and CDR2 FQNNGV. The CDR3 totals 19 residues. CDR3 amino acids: CASSLVSLPGQRKNTEAFF. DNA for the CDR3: TGTGCCAGCAGCTTAGTTTCCTTGCCCGGACAGCGGAAGAACACTGAAGCTTTCTTT.

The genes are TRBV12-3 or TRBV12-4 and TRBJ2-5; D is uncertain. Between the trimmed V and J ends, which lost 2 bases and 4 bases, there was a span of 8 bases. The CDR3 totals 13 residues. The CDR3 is CASSLQQTETQYF. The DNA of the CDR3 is TGTGCCAGCAGTTTACAACAGACAGAGACCCAGTACTTC.

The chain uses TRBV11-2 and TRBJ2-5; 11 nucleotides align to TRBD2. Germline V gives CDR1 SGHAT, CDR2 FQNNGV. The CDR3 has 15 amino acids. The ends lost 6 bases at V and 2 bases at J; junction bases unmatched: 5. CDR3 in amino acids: CASSLTSGGQETQYF. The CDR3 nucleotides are TGTGCCAGCAGTCTAACTAGCGGGGGACAAGAGACCCAGTACTTC.

The CDR3 is CASSLGQGKGGGELFF. As DNA, the CDR3 is TGTGCCAGCAGCCTCGGGCAGGGAAAAGGTGGCGGGGAGCTGTTTTTT. The chain has TRBV11-2 and TRBJ2-2; TRBD1 is a possible D gene (5 bases). The germline CDR1 and CDR2 sequences are SGHAT and FQNNGV. The V gene lost 5 bases and the J gene lost 7 bases, with 20 bases spanning the gap. The CDR3 runs to 16 residues.

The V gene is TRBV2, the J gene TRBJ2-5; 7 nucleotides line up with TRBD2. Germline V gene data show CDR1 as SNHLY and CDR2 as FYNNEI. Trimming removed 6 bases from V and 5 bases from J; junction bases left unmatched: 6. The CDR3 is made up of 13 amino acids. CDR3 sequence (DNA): TGTGCCAGCAGCCGCGGGGGTTATGAGACCCAGTACTTC. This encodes CASSRGGYETQYF.

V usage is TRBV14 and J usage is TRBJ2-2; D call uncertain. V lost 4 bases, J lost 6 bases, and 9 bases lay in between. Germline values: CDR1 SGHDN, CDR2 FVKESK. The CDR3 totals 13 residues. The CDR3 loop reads CASSPGPPGELFF. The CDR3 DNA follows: TGTGCCAGCAGCCCTGGTCCCCCCGGGGAGCTGTTTTTT.